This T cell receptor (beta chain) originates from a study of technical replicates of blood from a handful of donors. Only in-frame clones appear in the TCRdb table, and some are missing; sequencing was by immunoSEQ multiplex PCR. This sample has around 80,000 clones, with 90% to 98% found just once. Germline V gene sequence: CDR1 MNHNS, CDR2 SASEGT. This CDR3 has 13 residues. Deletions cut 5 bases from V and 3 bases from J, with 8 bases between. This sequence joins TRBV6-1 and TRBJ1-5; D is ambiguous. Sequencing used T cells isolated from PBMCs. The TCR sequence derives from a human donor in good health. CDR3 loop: CASSHSPNQPQHF. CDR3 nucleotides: TGTGCCAGCAGTCATAGTCCCAATCAGCCCCAGCATTTT.